This passage covers 10 T cell receptor beta chains from one sample sequenced in a study of cytomegalovirus exposure and HLA in healthy donors. Both 60 Vbeta primers and 13 Jbeta primers went into the PCR. Generated by immunoSEQ multiplex PCR, the TCRdb table keeps only in-frame clones and is missing some. The sample has 130,000 or so clones; almost 85% are singletons. Sequenced material: PBMCs. The source is a man in his late teens or twenties in good health and CMV-seropositive.

This clone showed up just a few times. The chain is built from TRBV6-1 and TRBJ1-1; unclear D gene. V was trimmed by 4 bases and J by 0 bases, leaving 18 bases between them. This CDR3 spans 17 amino acids. The germline V gene encodes CDR1 MNHNS and CDR2 SASEGT. For the CDR3, the DNA is TGTGCCAGCAGTGCAGACAACACAGTTTTCATGAACACTGAAGCTTTCTTT. Translation gives CASSADNTVFMNTEAFF.

The J gene is TRBJ2-7, the V gene TRBV11-2; TRBD1 matches 7 bases. With 0 bases clipped from V and 0 bases from J, the junction kept 2 bases outside the gene matches. From germline, CDR1 is SGHAT and CDR2 FQNNGV. The CDR3 length is 15 residues. CDR3 in amino acids: CASSLEGTDSYEQYF. CDR3 coding DNA: TGTGCCAGCAGCTTAGAGGGGACAGACTCCTACGAGCAGTACTTC.

V and J are TRBV30 and TRBJ1-6; D uncertain. With 0 bases removed from V and 9 bases from J, the gap between germline ends came to 15 bases. CDR1 is GTSNPN and CDR2 is SVGIG in the germline V gene (reference sequence). The CDR3 totals 15 residues. The CDR3 nucleotides read TGTGCCTGGAGTGTACTGGATGTCGCAGGTTCACCCCTCCACTTT. It yields the protein CAWSVLDVAGSPLHF.

This chain joins TRBV6-1 and TRBJ2-1, with a weak D call TRBD2 (6 bases). This CDR3 contains 15 residues. The germline CDR1 and CDR2 sequences are MNHNS and SASEGT. The V gene lost 8 bases and the J gene lost 4 bases, with 18 bases spanning the gap. Here the CDR3 DNA reads TGTGCCAGCTGTCTAACGGGAGACCTATACAATGAGCAGTTCTTC. As protein: CASCLTGDLYNEQFF.

The chain employs TRBV5-1 and TRBJ2-7; D gene ambiguous. V gave up 0 bases and J gave up 4 bases, with 11 bases separating them. Germline CDR1 SGHRS, CDR2 YFSETQ. This CDR3 has 14 residues. The CDR3 loop is CASSLGPRSYEQYF. CDR3 sequence (DNA): TGCGCCAGCAGCTTGGGGCCCCGGAGTTACGAGCAGTACTTC. The complete variable domain, with remaining parts taken from reference TRBV5-1 and TRBJ2-7, reads KAGVTQTPRYLIKTRGQQVTLSCSPISGHRSVSWYQQTPGQGLQFLFEYFSETQRNKGNFPGRFSGRQFSNSRSEMNVSTLELGDSALYLCASSLGPRSYEQYFGPGTRLTVT.

V and J are TRBV6-5 and TRBJ2-7, with a weak D call TRBD2 (6 bases). CDR3 length equals 14 residues. Germline CDR1 is MNHEY and CDR2 is SVGAGI. With 4 bases removed from V and 2 bases from J, the gap between germline ends came to 12 bases. The CDR3 bases are TGTGCCAGCAGTTTCGGGACTCAGACCTACGAGCAGTACTTC. Its protein product is CASSFGTQTYEQYF.

This chain connects TRBV6-1 to TRBJ1-2; 8 bases align to TRBD1. Germline-derived CDR1 and CDR2 are MNHNS and SASEGT. CDR3 length: 13 amino acids. Unmatched junction bases numbered 0, after V lost 2 bases and J lost 4 bases. The CDR3 DNA is TGTGCCAGCAGTGAAACAGGGGGCTATGGCTACACCTTC. Its protein is CASSETGGYGYTF.

The chain is built from TRBV28 and TRBJ2-5; weak D call: TRBD1 (5 bases). CDR3 length: 13 residues. The V end was cut by 2 bases, the J end by 4 bases, with 8 bases between. Germline values: CDR1 MDHEN, CDR2 SYDVKM. Here the CDR3 DNA reads TGTGCCAGCAGTTTAAGGGGTGTAGAGACCCAGTACTTC. It yields the protein CASSLRGVETQYF.

This chain links TRBV9 with TRBJ1-1; unclear D gene. This CDR3 comprises 13 residues. Trimming cost V 1 base and J 6 bases, with 10 bases left between them. Germline CDR1 SGDLS, CDR2 YYNGEE. CDR3 sequence reads: CASSVIQSPEAFF. As DNA, the CDR3 is TGTGCCAGCAGCGTAATCCAATCCCCTGAAGCTTTCTTT.

CDR3 residues: CASSFGGLAGGNEQFF. In DNA, the CDR3 is TGTGCCAGCAGCTTCGGAGGACTAGCGGGAGGAAATGAGCAGTTCTTC. This chain joins TRBV7-9 and TRBJ2-1; 14 bases fit TRBD2. The CDR3 totals 16 residues. V trimming: 3 bases; J trimming: 7 bases; junction bases outside the gene matches: 5. The germline V gene encodes CDR1 SEHNR and CDR2 FQNEAQ (reference sequence).